This passage covers 7 T cell receptor beta chains from one sample sequenced in a study of PD-1 blockade in classical Hodgkin lymphoma. All trial patients relapsed after autologous stem cell transplantation. TCRdb keeps only in-frame clones here, not all; method: immunoSEQ multiplex PCR. Among approximately 15,000 clones, roughly four fifths were seen once, and the ten largest hold around 20%. Sequenced here: peripheral blood mononuclear cells (PBMCs), sampled at baseline. The receptors come from a human donor with classical Hodgkin lymphoma.

The chain uses TRBV5-1 and TRBJ2-1; tentatively, D is TRBD2 (6 bases). The CDR3 is made up of 14 amino acids. Germline assignment: CDR1 SGHRS and CDR2 YFSETQ. V lost 4 bases, J lost 6 bases, and 14 bases lay in between. CDR3 nucleotide sequence: TGCGCCAGCAGCCCCCGGCGGGGAACCAATGAGCAGTTCTTC. It specifies CASSPRRGTNEQFF.

This chain uses TRBV9 with TRBJ2-7; possibly TRBD2 for D (5 bases). CDR3 size: 13 residues. CDR1 and CDR2 from the germline V gene are SGDLS and YYNGEE. Trimming shortened V by 4 bases and J by 5 bases, and 13 bases separated the two germline ends. CDR3: CASSPSGLNEQYF. The CDR3 bases are TGTGCCAGCAGCCCAAGCGGACTTAACGAGCAGTACTTC. The variable domain in full, with the rest retrieved from reference TRBV9 and TRBJ2-7, is DSGVTQTPKHLITATGQRVTLRCSPRSGDLSVYWYQQSLDQGLQFLIQYYNGEERAKGNILERFSAQQFPDLHSELNLSSLELGDSALYFCASSPSGLNEQYFGPGTRLTVT.

The gene calls are TRBV5-1 and TRBJ2-5; D is undetermined. CDR3 size: 13 residues. Germline V gene lookup returns CDR1 SGHRS and CDR2 YFSETQ. Trimming took off 4 bases at V and 3 bases at J, with 10 bases between the two ends. The CDR3 is CASSLRREETQYF. The CDR3 DNA sequence: TGCGCCAGCAGCCTCCGACGGGAAGAGACCCAGTACTTC.

The chain employs TRBV7-9 and TRBJ2-1; 9 nucleotides agree with TRBD1. Germline V gives CDR1 SEHNR, CDR2 FQNEAQ (reference sequence). The CDR3 has 15 amino acids. V lost 5 bases, J lost 5 bases, and 7 bases stayed unmatched. The CDR3 is CASSMTGGLHNEQFF. The CDR3 nucleotides read TGTGCCAGCAGCATGACAGGGGGGCTACACAATGAGCAGTTCTTC.

The genes are TRBV29-1 and TRBJ2-3, with 8 bases fitting TRBD2. V trimming: 2 bases; J trimming: 6 bases; junction bases outside the gene matches: 13. The germline gives CDR1 SQVTM, CDR2 ANQGSEA. The CDR3 is 16 residues long. The CDR3 loop is CSVERAAGGAADTQYF. CDR3 coding DNA: TGCAGCGTTGAAAGGGCCGCCGGGGGGGCGGCCGATACGCAGTATTTT.

This clone has just a few counts. V gene TRBV5-6 combines with J gene TRBJ1-6; possible D gene TRBD1, 6 bases. This CDR3 contains 14 residues. Trimming removed 5 bases from V and 3 bases from J, with 9 bases in between. Germline values: CDR1 SGHDT, CDR2 YYEEEE. CDR3 DNA: TGTGCCAGCAGGGACAGAATCTATAATTCACCCCTCCACTTT. Its protein product is CASRDRIYNSPLHF.

The chain couples TRBV6-6 to TRBJ2-3; D gene uncertain. Trimming took 5 bases from V and 4 from J, leaving 19 bases between them. CDR3 length equals 16 residues. Germline lookup yields CDR1 MNHNY and CDR2 SVGAGI (reference sequence). CDR3 nucleotide sequence: TGTGCCAGCAGTGTTAATATCGGTATAGGGCCAGATACGCAGTATTTT. Translating it yields CASSVNIGIGPDTQYF.